These 22 T cell receptor beta chains were all obtained from the same sample, sequenced in a study of blood T cell repertoires in COVID-19. Clones were read by immunoSEQ multiplex PCR, and TCRdb kept only the in-frame ones, dropping some. The data contain under 500,000 clones, around 89% of them seen just once; the ten biggest clones take up 1.1%. Sequencing used PBMCs or T cells enriched from blood (not recorded which). These receptors were collected from a young man who had recovered from COVID-19.

This clone was detected once. V and J are TRBV7-9 and TRBJ1-4, with D tentatively TRBD1 (6 bases). The CDR3 has 15 residues. Trimming took 5 bases from V and 7 from J, leaving 17 bases between them. Germline lookup yields CDR1 SEHNR and CDR2 FQNEAQ (reference sequence). The CDR3 region is CASSPGAKAGEKLFF. CDR3 DNA sequence: TGTGCCAGCAGCCCAGGGGCCAAGGCGGGTGAAAAACTGTTTTTT.

The genes are TRBV28 and TRBJ1-5; unclear D gene. Germline V gene sequence: CDR1 MDHEN, CDR2 SYDVKM. The length of the CDR3 is 16 residues. Deletions cut 10 bases from V and 0 bases from J, with 19 bases between. The CDR3 here is CATCLSTDYSNQPQHF. The CDR3 coding sequence is TGTGCCACTTGCCTCTCTACAGACTATAGCAATCAGCCCCAGCATTTT.

The chain combines TRBV30 with TRBJ1-6, with unresolved D. V was clipped by 1 base and J by 6 bases, with 7 bases between them. Germline CDR1 reads GTSNPN; CDR2 reads SVGIG (reference sequence). The length of the CDR3 is 13 residues. CDR3 amino acids: CAWSGGSNSPLHF. DNA of the CDR3: TGTGCCTGGAGTGGTGGGAGTAATTCACCCCTCCACTTT.

The gene calls are TRBV7-9 and TRBJ2-2; 10 bases line up with TRBD2. This CDR3 has 17 residues. Germline CDR1 and CDR2: SEHNR and FQNEAQ (reference sequence). V lost 5 bases and J lost 6; bases outside the gene matches: 12. As DNA, the CDR3 is TGTGCCAGCAGCCCTCTAGCGGGAGATCCACCCGCCGGGGAGCTGTTTTTT. This encodes CASSPLAGDPPAGELFF. Full variable domain (remainder filled in from reference TRBV7-9 and TRBJ2-2): DTGVSQNPRHKITKRGQNVTFRCDPISEHNRLYWYRQTLGQGPEFLTYFQNEAQLEKSRLLSDRFSAERPKGSFSTLEIQRTEQGDSAMYLCASSPLAGDPPAGELFFGEGSRLTVL.

This rearrangement joins TRBV19 to TRBJ1-1, with D unresolved. Trimming pared 7 bases from V and 6 bases from J, leaving 9 bases between. In germline, CDR1 is LNHDA, CDR2 SQIVND (reference sequence). The CDR3 sequence is 11 residues long. The CDR3 loop is CASKAGSEAFF. CDR3 DNA: TGTGCCAGTAAAGCGGGGTCTGAAGCTTTCTTT.

V and J are TRBV4-1 and TRBJ2-7; TRBD1 matches 9 bases. J gave up 2 bases and V 1 base, and 3 bases lay outside the gene matches. From germline, CDR1 is MGHRA and CDR2 YSYEKL. The CDR3 is 15 residues long. CDR3 protein: CASSQGQGGTYEQYF. The CDR3 DNA reads as TGCGCCAGCAGCCAAGGACAGGGGGGGACCTACGAGCAGTACTTC.

The J gene is TRBJ1-5, the V gene TRBV30; perhaps TRBD1 as D (5 bases). CDR1 GTSNPN and CDR2 SVGIG come from the germline V gene (reference sequence). V lost 2 bases and J lost 4, with 9 bases in between. The length of the CDR3 is 13 residues. The CDR3, as DNA: TGTGCCTGGAGTTACGGGGGGAATCAGCCCCAGCATTTT. It is translated as CAWSYGGNQPQHF.

The chain has TRBV28 and TRBJ2-3, with 12 bases that match TRBD2. The CDR3 has 20 amino acids. The germline gives CDR1 MDHEN, CDR2 SYDVKM. The V segment lost 5 bases and the J segment 1 base; nucleotides outside the gene matches: 16. The DNA of the CDR3 is TGTGCCAGCAGTATAGGATACTCACTAGCGGGAGGATGGGGCACAGATACGCAGTATTTT. Protein product: CASSIGYSLAGGWGTDTQYF.

V is TRBV7-2 and J is TRBJ2-1; unclear D gene. The CDR3 is 14 amino acids. Deletions cut 5 bases from V and 5 bases from J, with 13 bases between. Germline CDR1 reads SGHTA; CDR2 reads FQGNSA. DNA for the CDR3: TGTGCCAGCAGCATCAGCAATCGGGACAATGAGCAGTTCTTC. Residues: CASSISNRDNEQFF. Supplemented by reference TRBV7-2 and TRBJ2-1, the full variable domain reads GAGVSQSPSNKVTEKGKDVELRCDPISGHTALYWYRQSLGQGLEFLIYFQGNSAPDKSGLPSDRFSAERTGGSVSTLTIQRTQQEDSAVYLCASSISNRDNEQFFGPGTRLTVL.

This rearrangement joins TRBV7-3 to TRBJ1-6, with 8 positions matching TRBD1. CDR1 is SGHTA, CDR2 FQGTGA, per germline. The CDR3 runs to 13 residues. The ends lost 5 bases at V and 13 bases at J; junction bases unmatched: 7. CDR3 nucleotides: TGTGCCAGCAGCCTCACAGGGGGTTGGCCCCTCCACTTT. Translated: CASSLTGGWPLHF.

This rearrangement joins TRBV19 to TRBJ1-2, with D perhaps matching TRBD1 (6 bases). Per the germline V gene, CDR1 is LNHDA and CDR2 is SQIVND (reference sequence). The CDR3 runs 16 residues. Trimming took off 3 bases at V and 0 bases at J, with 14 bases between the two ends. The CDR3 DNA reads TGTGCCAGTAGTATCCCAGACAGGAGAGCTAACTATGGCTACACCTTC. This encodes CASSIPDRRANYGYTF. The full variable domain, its missing parts supplied by reference TRBV19 and TRBJ1-2, is DGGITQSPKYLFRKEGQNVTLSCEQNLNHDAMYWYRQDPGQGLRLIYYSQIVNDFQKGDIAEGYSVSREKKESFPLTVTSAQKNPTAFYLCASSIPDRRANYGYTFGSGTRLTVV.

This clone came up once. The rearrangement joins TRBV20-1 to TRBJ2-3; D may be TRBD1 (5 bases). The CDR3 totals 15 residues. V lost 3 bases, J lost 5 bases, and 18 bases lay in between. Germline CDR1 DFQATT, CDR2 SNEGSKA (reference sequence). Here the CDR3 DNA reads TGCAGTGCTAGTGTTAGCTCCAAAACAGGAGATACGCAGTATTTT. It translates to CSASVSSKTGDTQYF.

The rearrangement links TRBV12-3 or TRBV12-4 to TRBJ1-2, with TRBD1 as a possible D gene (5 bases). This CDR3 has 13 amino acids. The V gene lost 1 base and the J gene lost 7 bases, with 10 bases spanning the gap. CDR3 coding DNA: TGTGCCAGCAGTTTAGGACAGCTATTTGGCTACACCTTC. Protein sequence: CASSLGQLFGYTF.

V usage is TRBV29-1 and J usage is TRBJ1-3; D is ambiguous. CDR1 and CDR2 (germline): SQVTM, ANQGSEA. The CDR3 has 11 residues. V lost 7 bases and J lost 8, with 12 bases in between. In DNA, the CDR3 is TGCAGCGCCGTAGATCCGGACACCATATATTTT. It specifies CSAVDPDTIYF.

This clone has just one count. V and J are TRBV5-1 and TRBJ2-1, with 11 bases fitting TRBD1. This CDR3 has 15 amino acids. Germline assignment: CDR1 SGHRS and CDR2 YFSETQ. J was trimmed by 7 bases and V by 6 bases; bases with no gene match: 9. In DNA form, the CDR3 reads TGCGCCAGCACCGGACAGGGGGCGCATTGGAATGAGCAGTTCTTC. Encoded protein: CASTGQGAHWNEQFF.

V gene TRBV28 combines with J gene TRBJ1-2; D is ambiguous. This CDR3 comprises 14 residues. V dropped 2 bases and J dropped 1 base, with 8 bases sitting between them. CDR1 and CDR2 from the germline V gene are MDHEN and SYDVKM. The CDR3: CASSLININYGYTF. The DNA for the CDR3 is TGTGCCAGCAGTTTAATAAATATTAACTATGGCTACACCTTC.

This clone appeared a single time. The chain is built from TRBV25-1 and TRBJ2-7; 8 bases agree with TRBD2. The CDR3 runs 13 residues. Per germline, CDR1 MGHDK and CDR2 SYGVNS. V trimming: 10 bases; J trimming: 1 base; junction bases outside the gene matches: 6. The CDR3 is CATQRGSSYEQYF. CDR3 coding DNA: TGTGCCACCCAGCGGGGGAGTTCCTACGAGCAGTACTTC.

The rearrangement links TRBV7-2 to TRBJ1-2; D might be TRBD1 (5 bases). The CDR3 has 14 amino acids. Germline lookup yields CDR1 SGHTA and CDR2 FQGNSA. V lost 1 base to trimming and J lost 4 bases, with 10 bases between them. The CDR3 here is CASSLGQLGYGYTF. In DNA, the CDR3 is TGTGCCAGCAGCTTAGGACAGTTGGGCTATGGCTACACCTTC.

The chain carries TRBV9 and TRBJ2-7; 7 nucleotides align to TRBD2. The CDR3 runs to 16 residues. J lost 2 bases, V lost 0 bases, and 8 bases had no gene match. Germline CDR1 SGDLS, CDR2 YYNGEE. CDR3 sequence: CASSVGPGREAYEQYF. CDR3 sequence (DNA): TGTGCCAGCAGCGTAGGCCCGGGGAGGGAAGCCTACGAGCAGTACTTC.

The chain links TRBV5-1 to TRBJ1-3; 7 nucleotides align to TRBD1. The length of the CDR3 is 16 residues. Germline CDR1 reads SGHRS; CDR2 reads YFSETQ. Losses at the gene ends were 0 bases for V and 2 bases for J; bases not matched to a gene: 5. The CDR3 region has the DNA TGCGCCAGCAGCTTGGACAGGGGTATCCCTGGAAACACCATATATTTT. Translating gives CASSLDRGIPGNTIYF. Together with reference TRBV5-1 and TRBJ1-3, the CDR3 gives the full variable domain: KAGVTQTPRYLIKTRGQQVTLSCSPISGHRSVSWYQQTPGQGLQFLFEYFSETQRNKGNFPGRFSGRQFSNSRSEMNVSTLELGDSALYLCASSLDRGIPGNTIYFGEGSWLTVV.

This clone was counted only a few times. The chain couples TRBV27 to TRBJ1-5; 9 bases are shared with TRBD1. Germline values: CDR1 MNHEY, CDR2 SMNVEV (reference sequence). The CDR3 is 15 amino acids. V lost 2 bases, J lost 4 bases, and 3 bases stayed unmatched. Written as DNA, the CDR3 is TGTGCCAGCAGTTTAACGACAGGGGGGAATCAGCCCCAGCATTTT. Amino acid sequence: CASSLTTGGNQPQHF.

CDR3 nucleotides: TGCGCCAGCAGCTCTCGGTCGGGGTCCACTTACAATGAGCAGTTCTTC. Protein product: CASSSRSGSTYNEQFF. The chain employs TRBV4-1 and TRBJ2-1; D possibly corresponds to TRBD2 (5 bases). Germline loops: CDR1 MGHRA, CDR2 YSYEKL. Trimming removed 5 bases at V and 4 bases at J, with 18 bases between. This CDR3 is 16 amino acids long.